This TCR beta chain was sequenced for a study of blood T cell repertoires in COVID-19. Across the whole study: The analysed material was cDNA or gDNA that came from T cells, B-cell-depleted T cells, or PBMCs.

The germline V gene encodes CDR1 SGHRS and CDR2 YFSETQ. Trimming stripped 2 bases from V and 5 bases from J, with 14 bases between. The CDR3 has 15 amino acids. Sequencing used immunoSEQ multiplex PCR; TCRdb keeps in-frame clones, though not all of them. The sample contains some 120,000 clones, 70% to 90% of which appear only once. The rearrangement joins TRBV5-1 to TRBJ2-1; D might be TRBD2 (5 bases). This clonotype originated in a man aged 25 to 40 with acute or convalescent COVID-19. The specimen was peripheral blood. CDR3 region: CASSFLVSGNNEQFF. The DNA of the CDR3 is TGCGCCAGCAGCTTCTTGGTGAGCGGAAACAATGAGCAGTTCTTC.